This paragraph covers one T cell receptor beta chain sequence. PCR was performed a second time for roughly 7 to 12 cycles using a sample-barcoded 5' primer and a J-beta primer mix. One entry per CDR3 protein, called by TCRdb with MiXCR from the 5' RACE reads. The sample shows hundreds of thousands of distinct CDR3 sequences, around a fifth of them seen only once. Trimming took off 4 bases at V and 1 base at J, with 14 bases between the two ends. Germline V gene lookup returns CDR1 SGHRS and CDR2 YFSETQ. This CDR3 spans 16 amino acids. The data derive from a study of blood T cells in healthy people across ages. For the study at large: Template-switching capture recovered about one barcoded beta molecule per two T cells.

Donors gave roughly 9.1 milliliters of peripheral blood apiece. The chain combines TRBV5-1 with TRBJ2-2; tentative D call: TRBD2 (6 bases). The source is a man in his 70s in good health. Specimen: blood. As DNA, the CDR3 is TGCGCCAGCAGCAACGGAGGGGCTCAGAACACCGGGGAGCTGTTTTTT. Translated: CASSNGGAQNTGELFF.